This note documents a single T cell receptor (beta chain) sequence. These data originate in a study of T cell responses to AZD1222 COVID-19 vaccine. This table comes from immunoSEQ multiplex PCR, and its TCRdb copy is limited to in-frame clones, with some not included. This table has tens of thousands of clones, 65% to 80% appearing once. This CDR3 has 13 residues. Trimming shortened V by 8 bases and J by 5 bases, and 15 bases separated the two germline ends. In germline, CDR1 is MNHEY, CDR2 SMNVEV (reference sequence). The clonotype comes from an adult in good health. The V gene is TRBV27, the J gene TRBJ2-5; maybe TRBD1 (6 bases). Source: peripheral blood, taken on day 0 of AZD1222 vaccination. The CDR3 DNA reads as TGTGCCAGCGGGAACAGGGCTCAGGAGACCCAGTACTTC. Translation: CASGNRAQETQYF.